This is a list of T cell receptor beta chains from one sample in a study of human T cells and chemical hapten exposure. In TCRdb, the RACE reads were re-called with MiXCR into one record per CDR3 protein. The top ten hold less than 9% of the sample, which has about 350,000 distinct CDR3 sequences, approximately 5% seen once. The sequencing used whole blood, collected in connection with sensitization to the hapten diphenylcyclopropenone (DPC). The receptors stem from a woman between 18 and 30 years old with alopecia areata. Some clones in this sample may be carry-over from other donors' samples. CDR3s leave out the opening cysteine and the closing phenylalanine or tryptophan.

j_call | v_call | cdr3_aa
TRBJ1-2 | TRBV12-3/TRBV12-4 | ASSRQRNYGYT
TRBJ2-5 | TRBV4-2 | ASSQGTSGVETQY
TRBJ2-7 | TRBV4-2 | ASSQQGVSSYEQY
TRBJ1-5 | TRBV6-2/TRBV6-3 | ASRWTGGQPQH
TRBJ2-2 | TRBV7-8 | ASSFLGGAGNTGELF
TRBJ2-1 | TRBV18 | ASSRFAGLSYNEQF
TRBJ2-1 | TRBV12-5 | ASGLVGNEQF
TRBJ2-5 | TRBV4-1 | ASSQERTGNQQETQY
TRBJ2-7 | TRBV12-3/TRBV12-4 | ASSPQTGNEQY
TRBJ2-3 | TRBV29-1 | SVERRVSGGADTQY
TRBJ2-5 | TRBV20-1 | SARGIGRGKETQY
TRBJ1-5 | TRBV7-2 | ASSPTGIRPQH
TRBJ2-1 | TRBV20-1 | SAYKGYEQF
TRBJ2-1 | TRBV12-3/TRBV12-4 | ASSPPTSESSYNEQF
TRBJ1-1 | TRBV6-5 | ASSYFLSRAEAF
TRBJ2-1 | TRBV7-9 | ASSYRDFLQF
TRBJ2-7 | TRBV4-3 | ASSQFPPFRDRDAIYEQY
TRBJ2-7 | TRBV28 | ASSPVDQNEQY
TRBJ2-7 | TRBV4-3 | ASSFGRASYEQY
TRBJ1-1 | TRBV2 | ASRYTGGAF
TRBJ1-1 | TRBV29-1 | SVEEGQAPVAF
TRBJ1-2 | TRBV6-1 | ASSKDRPPNYGYT
TRBJ2-7 | TRBV12-3/TRBV12-4 | ASSLYGGHEQY
TRBJ2-3 | TRBV28 | ASSFRDRIPTDTQY
TRBJ1-1 | TRBV7-2 | ASSLGQSREAF
TRBJ2-3 | TRBV5-4 | ASSPSQATDTQY
TRBJ2-5 | TRBV19 | ASSIAGSGVTQY
TRBJ1-1 | TRBV3-1 | ASSQDTRNTEAF
TRBJ2-7 | TRBV14 | ASSQADSYEQY
TRBJ1-4 | TRBV20-1 | SAREAAANEKLF
TRBJ2-3 | TRBV13 | ASSLGDPRDTQY
TRBJ2-5 | TRBV29-1 | SVTGDEETQY
TRBJ2-7 | TRBV28 | ASSPLGRGKSSYEQY
TRBJ2-1 | TRBV7-8 | ASSQSTILGSYNEQF
TRBJ1-2 | TRBV11-2 | ASSGTTGANYGYT
TRBJ2-1 | TRBV20-1 | SARDPGTLVDEQF
TRBJ2-1 | TRBV7-2 | ASITLALNEQF
TRBJ2-5 | TRBV29-1 | SVEVSGTQY
TRBJ2-5 | TRBV6-5 | ASSPTQGGGETQY
TRBJ1-5 | TRBV12-3/TRBV12-4 | ASSPSRDRGRSNQPQH
TRBJ1-4 | TRBV6-1 | ASSEGGEAGKLF
TRBJ2-4 | TRBV7-2 | ASVPGPYLAKNIQY
TRBJ2-4 | TRBV3-1 | ASSQELGGIAKNIQY
TRBJ1-5 | TRBV7-6 | ASSQGGANQPQH
TRBJ2-3 | TRBV20-1 | SADPASGGTDTQY
TRBJ2-7 | TRBV27 | ASSLYDGGAYEQY
TRBJ2-1 | TRBV7-6 | ASSLRQVSSYNEQF
TRBJ2-7 | TRBV20-1 | SASPLDRGQREQY
TRBJ2-3 | TRBV10-3 | AGRDSGTDTQY
TRBJ2-1 | TRBV3-1 | ASSGTGYDEQF
TRBJ2-3 | TRBV6-5 | ASRLMPGQITDTQY
TRBJ1-2 | TRBV20-1 | SATLGRGRTLGYT
TRBJ1-6 | TRBV6-5 | ASSYSTGQGYNSPLH
TRBJ1-1 | TRBV14 | ASSQGVVLDTEAF
TRBJ2-1 | TRBV29-1 | SVERGSEQF
TRBJ2-3 | TRBV6-5 | ASSYLYAGKVADTQY
TRBJ1-5 | TRBV19 | ASSHDSLNQPQH
TRBJ1-1 | TRBV4-1 | ASSQDGKGGGDTEAF
TRBJ2-7 | TRBV6-1 | ASTPGRRRGLSRNNTYEQY